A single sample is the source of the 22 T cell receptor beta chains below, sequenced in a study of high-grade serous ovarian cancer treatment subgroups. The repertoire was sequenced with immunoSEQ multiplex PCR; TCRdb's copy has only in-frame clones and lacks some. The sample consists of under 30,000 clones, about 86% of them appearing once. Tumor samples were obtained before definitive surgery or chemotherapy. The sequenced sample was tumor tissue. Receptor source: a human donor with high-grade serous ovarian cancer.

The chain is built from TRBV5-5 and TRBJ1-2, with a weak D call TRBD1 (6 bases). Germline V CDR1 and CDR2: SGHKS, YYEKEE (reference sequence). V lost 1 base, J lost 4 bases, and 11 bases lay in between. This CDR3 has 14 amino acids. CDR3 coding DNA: TGTGCCAGCAGCTTGCGGCCAGGGGCCTATGGCTACACCTTC. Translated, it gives CASSLRPGAYGYTF.

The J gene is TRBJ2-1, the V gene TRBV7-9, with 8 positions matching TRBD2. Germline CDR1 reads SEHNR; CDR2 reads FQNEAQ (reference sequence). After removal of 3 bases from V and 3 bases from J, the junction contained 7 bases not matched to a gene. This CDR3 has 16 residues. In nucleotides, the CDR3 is TGTGCCAGCAGCTTGGCGATTACTAGCGGCTACAATGAGCAGTTCTTC. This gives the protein CASSLAITSGYNEQFF.

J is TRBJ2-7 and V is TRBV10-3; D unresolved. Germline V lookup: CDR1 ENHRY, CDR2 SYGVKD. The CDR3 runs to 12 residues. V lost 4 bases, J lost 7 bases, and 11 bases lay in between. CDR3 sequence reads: CAISGKGEEQYF. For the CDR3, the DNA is TGTGCCATCAGTGGAAAGGGTGAGGAGCAGTACTTC.

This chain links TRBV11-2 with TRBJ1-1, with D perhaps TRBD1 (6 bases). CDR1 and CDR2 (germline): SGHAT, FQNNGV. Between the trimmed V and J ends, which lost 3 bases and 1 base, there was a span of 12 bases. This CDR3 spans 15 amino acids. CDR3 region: CASSFLQGGNTEAFF. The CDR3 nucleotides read TGTGCCAGCAGCTTCTTACAGGGTGGGAACACTGAAGCTTTCTTT.

The CDR3 DNA reads as TGCGCCAGCAGCTTGGTGACAGGGGGAAAAGAGACCCAGTACTTC. Translating gives CASSLVTGGKETQYF. The V call is TRBV5-1, the J call TRBJ2-5; 9 bases are a match to TRBD1. The CDR3 sequence is 15 residues long. Germline V gene lookup returns CDR1 SGHRS and CDR2 YFSETQ. After removal of 0 bases from V and 3 bases from J, the junction contained 3 bases not matched to a gene.

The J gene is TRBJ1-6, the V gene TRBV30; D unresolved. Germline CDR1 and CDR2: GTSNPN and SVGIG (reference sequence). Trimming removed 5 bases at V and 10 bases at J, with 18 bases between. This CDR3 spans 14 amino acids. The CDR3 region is CAWSGVAARSPLHF. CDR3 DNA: TGTGCCTGGTCTGGTGTGGCGGCGAGGTCACCCCTCCACTTT. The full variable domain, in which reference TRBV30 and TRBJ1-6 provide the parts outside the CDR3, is SQTIHQWPATLVQPVGSPLSLECTVEGTSNPNLYWYRQAAGRGLQLLFYSVGIGQISSEVPQNLSASRPQDRQFILSSKKLLLSDSGFYLCAWSGVAARSPLHFGNGTRLTVT.

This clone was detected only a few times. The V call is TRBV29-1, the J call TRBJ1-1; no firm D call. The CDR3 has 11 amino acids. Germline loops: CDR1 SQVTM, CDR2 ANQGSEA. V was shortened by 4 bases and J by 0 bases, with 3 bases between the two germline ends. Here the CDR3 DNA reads TGCAGCGTTGTGTTGAACACTGAAGCTTTCTTT. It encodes CSVVLNTEAFF.

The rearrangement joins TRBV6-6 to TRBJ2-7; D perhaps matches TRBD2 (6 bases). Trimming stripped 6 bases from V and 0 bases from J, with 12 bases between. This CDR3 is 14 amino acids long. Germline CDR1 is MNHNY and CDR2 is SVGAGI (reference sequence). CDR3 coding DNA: TGTGCCAGCAGGTCCGGGGGAATCTCCTACGAGCAGTACTTC. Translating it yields CASRSGGISYEQYF.

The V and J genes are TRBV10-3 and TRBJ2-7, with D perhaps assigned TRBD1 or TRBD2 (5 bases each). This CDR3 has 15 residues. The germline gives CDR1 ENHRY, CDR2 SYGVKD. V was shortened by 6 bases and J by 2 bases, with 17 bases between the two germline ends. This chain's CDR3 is CAISPGTEKTYEQYF. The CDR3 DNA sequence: TGTGCCATCAGCCCCGGGACCGAAAAAACCTACGAGCAGTACTTC.

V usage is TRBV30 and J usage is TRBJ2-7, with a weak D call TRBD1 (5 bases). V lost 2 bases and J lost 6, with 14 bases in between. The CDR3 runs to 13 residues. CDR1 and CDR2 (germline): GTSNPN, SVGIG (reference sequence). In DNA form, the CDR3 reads TGTGCCTGGAGTTCGGGCAGGGCTTCCGAGCAGTACTTC. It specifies CAWSSGRASEQYF.

The CDR3 DNA is TGTGCCAGCAGCGACAGGGGTCAAGAGACCCAGTACTTC. This encodes CASSDRGQETQYF. The chain employs TRBV5-5 and TRBJ2-5, with 8 bases aligning to TRBD1. Germline loops: CDR1 SGHKS, CDR2 YYEKEE (reference sequence). CDR3 length equals 13 residues. Trimming removed 4 bases from V and 2 bases from J; junction bases left unmatched: 1.

CDR3 protein: CASSETGTATEAFF. The CDR3 bases are TGTGCCAGCAGTGAAACGGGGACAGCCACTGAAGCTTTCTTT. The V call is TRBV6-1, the J call TRBJ1-1; 7 nucleotides match TRBD1. The V segment lost 2 bases and the J segment 4 bases; nucleotides outside the gene matches: 4. Per germline, CDR1 MNHNS and CDR2 SASEGT. This CDR3 has 14 amino acids.

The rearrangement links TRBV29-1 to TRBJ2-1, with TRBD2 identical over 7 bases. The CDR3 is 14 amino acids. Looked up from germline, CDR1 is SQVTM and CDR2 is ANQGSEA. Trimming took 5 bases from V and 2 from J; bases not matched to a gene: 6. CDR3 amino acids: CSVYAGTTYNEQFF. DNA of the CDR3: TGCAGCGTTTATGCCGGGACTACCTACAATGAGCAGTTCTTC.

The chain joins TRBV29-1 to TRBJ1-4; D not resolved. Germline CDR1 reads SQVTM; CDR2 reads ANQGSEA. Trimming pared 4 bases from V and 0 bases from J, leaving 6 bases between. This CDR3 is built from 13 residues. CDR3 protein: CSVAVSTNEKLFF. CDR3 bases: TGCAGCGTTGCGGTATCAACTAATGAAAAACTGTTTTTT.

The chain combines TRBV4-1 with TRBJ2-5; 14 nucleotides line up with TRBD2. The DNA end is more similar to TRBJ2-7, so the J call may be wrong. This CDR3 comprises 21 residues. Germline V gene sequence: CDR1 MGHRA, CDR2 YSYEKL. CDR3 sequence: CASSQDLVGLAGVSSTYEQYF. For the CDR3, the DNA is TGCGCCAGCAGCCAAGATTTGGTGGGACTAGCGGGAGTTAGTAGCACCTACGAGCAGTACTTC.

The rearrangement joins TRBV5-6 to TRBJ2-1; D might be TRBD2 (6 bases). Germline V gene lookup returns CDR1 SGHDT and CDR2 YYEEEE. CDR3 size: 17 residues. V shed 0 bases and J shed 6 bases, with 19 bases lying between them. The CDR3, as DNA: TGTGCCAGCAGCTTGGCCGGGGGTGCATTGGTCGCCAATGAGCAGTTCTTC. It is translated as CASSLAGGALVANEQFF. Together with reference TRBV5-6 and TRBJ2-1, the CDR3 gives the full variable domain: DAGVTQSPTHLIKTRGQQVTLRCSPKSGHDTVSWYQQALGQGPQFIFQYYEEEERQRGNFPDRFSGHQFPNYSSELNVNALLLGDSALYLCASSLAGGALVANEQFFGPGTRLTVL.

The CDR3 DNA reads TGTGCCAGCAGCGTCAGGGGCTCTGGGGCCAACGTCCTGACTTTC. Amino acid sequence: CASSVRGSGANVLTF. The chain carries TRBV28 and TRBJ2-6, with D possibly matching TRBD1 (6 bases). Germline CDR1 is MDHEN and CDR2 is SYDVKM. The CDR3 is 15 amino acids. V shed 6 bases and J shed 0 bases, with 9 bases lying between them.

CDR3 amino acids: CASRETRTNTGELFF. The CDR3 coding sequence is TGTGCCAGCAGGGAAACCCGGACGAACACCGGGGAGCTGTTTTTT. J is TRBJ2-2 and V is TRBV2; D is undetermined. V was cut by 6 bases and J by 0 bases, with 11 bases left in between. Germline lookup yields CDR1 SNHLY and CDR2 FYNNEI. The CDR3 loop spans 15 amino acids.

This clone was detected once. In nucleotides, the CDR3 is TGTGCCAGCAGCCTGCTGGGCAGCGGGAGATCCCAAGAGACCCAGTACTTC. The encoded protein is CASSLLGSGRSQETQYF. The chain combines TRBV28 with TRBJ2-5, with TRBD2 matching over 8 bases. The V gene end was trimmed by 6 bases and the J gene end by 1 base; junction bases not matched to a gene: 13. Per germline, CDR1 MDHEN and CDR2 SYDVKM. The CDR3 consists of 17 residues.

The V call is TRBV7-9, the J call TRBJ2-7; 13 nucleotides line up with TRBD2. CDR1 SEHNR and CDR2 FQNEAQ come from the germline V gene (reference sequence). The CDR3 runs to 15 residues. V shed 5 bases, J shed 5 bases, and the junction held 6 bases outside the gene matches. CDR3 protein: CASSPGTSGTHEQYF. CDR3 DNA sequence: TGTGCCAGCAGCCCAGGGACTAGCGGGACCCACGAGCAGTACTTC.

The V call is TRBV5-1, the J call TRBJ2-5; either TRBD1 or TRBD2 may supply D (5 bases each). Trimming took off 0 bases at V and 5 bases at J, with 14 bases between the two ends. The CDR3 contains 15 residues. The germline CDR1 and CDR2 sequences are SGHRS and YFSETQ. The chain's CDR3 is CASSLGLGVEETQYF. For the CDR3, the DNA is TGCGCCAGCAGCTTGGGTTTGGGGGTGGAGGAGACCCAGTACTTC.

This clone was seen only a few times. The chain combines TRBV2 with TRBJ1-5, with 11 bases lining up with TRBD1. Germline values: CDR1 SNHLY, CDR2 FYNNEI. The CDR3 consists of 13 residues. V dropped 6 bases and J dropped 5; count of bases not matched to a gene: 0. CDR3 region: CASRGQGDQPQHF. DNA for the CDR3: TGTGCCAGCAGGGGACAGGGGGATCAGCCCCAGCATTTT.